This T cell receptor beta chain was retrieved from a study of T cell clonality in common variable immunodeficiency (dated by TCRdb to 2014 to 2015). This clone is termed medium-sized (0.01 to 0.1%). Its target antigen remains unknown. The read halts 3 residues ahead of the CDR3 end, with the missing end drawn from the germline J gene. Results the study describes overall, beyond this receptor: According to the authors, figuring out what caused the increased clonality in CVID would require sequencing the repertoires of T cell subpopulations. Although equal DNA input was used, an average of roughly 89,000 unique sequences per sample was obtained for controls, compared with about 31,547 for CVID samples. TCRbeta clonality was higher in CVID subjects than in healthy controls (t-test p = 0.018), and the increase was most characteristic of about a third of subjects. CVID subjects shared fewer TCRbeta clones with each other than healthy controls did (p < 0.0001). CVID TCRbeta sequences were reported to have fewer deletions and N-nucleotide insertions and to lack highly modified clones with 13 or more V deletions. Differences among patients in the CVID cohort limited the correlations between repertoire features and clinical complications.

Standard criteria, namely reduction of serum IgG, IgA and/or IgM below the normal range together with specific antibody deficiency, were applied for the diagnosis of CVID. The CVID group comprised 45 or so subjects, 15 or so female and around 29 male, aged 9 to 64 years with a mean age of 40. Both CVID patients and healthy controls were predominantly of Caucasian heritage. All CVID subjects had received replacement immunoglobulin therapy for at least one year at the time of study participation. No CVID subject was ill or taking immunomodulatory or immunosuppressive medication when blood was collected. Heparinized peripheral whole blood samples of about 4.5 to 8 ml were collected from each donor. Genomic DNA from adults with common variable immune deficiency (CVID) and from healthy adult controls was used for sequencing of TCRbeta CDR3 repertoires. Diluted blood was subjected to density centrifugation over Hypaque 1077 or Ficoll-Paque for isolation of peripheral blood mononuclear cells. Genomic DNA was extracted from unsorted mononuclear cells by Qiagen column purification or by a centrifugation-based method.

From the cysteine up to the phenylalanine, the CDR3 has a length of 13 residues. The CDR3 was read in part: 30 bases, with the frame set at base 1. Cut back by 0 bases and 7 bases, the V and J ends lie 10 bases apart. The CDR1 and CDR2 encoded by the germline V gene are SGDLS and YYNGEE. CVID samples and control samples contributed equivalent amounts of genomic DNA as sequencing input. For every sample, a 60 bp segment covering the rearranged TCRbeta CDR3 region was amplified and then sequenced. TCRbeta amplification used the immunoSEQ assay, a bias-corrected multiplex PCR with high-throughput sequencing. The study's processing was this. Each unique nucleotide sequence was treated as a clone and annotated with V, D and J genes, copy number and frequency. Sequences were labeled productive if in frame, and non-productive if out of frame or containing stop codons. As previously described, Shannon's entropy was used to calculate clonality. The predicted amino acid sequences of productive clones were used to derive mean CDR3 Kyte-Doolittle hydropathy. The R hclust function was used to hierarchically cluster scaled V gene usage with Manhattan distance and complete linkage. Sharing of clones by CDR3 amino acid sequence was evaluated by resampling 12 repertoires per group over 100 rounds. The repertoires were searched for approximately 70 published EBV-specific TCRbeta sequences and some 230 published CMV-specific TCRbeta sequences. After two CVID samples that produced fewer than 10,000 sequences were dropped from the analysis, 35 to 50 CVID repertoires remained. TCRdb carries this immuneACCESS record with in-frame sequences only. Its versions omit some clonotypes, under half of them owing to an unresolved V gene in the studies checked, with the rest unexplained. The V and J calls and the clone size are those of that table, but D and trimming were determined from the DNA. The sample has more than 13,000 clones on record, with no singletons. The ten largest account for over 8% of the sample.

The specimen was peripheral blood mononuclear cells. The receptor was derived from a human donor with common variable immunodeficiency. The chain joins TRBV9 to TRBJ2-5, and the D gene may be TRBD2, 5 bases matching. The DNA read from the CDR3 is TGTGCCAGCAGCGTAGCTCTAGGAGGGACC. Its protein reads: CASSVALGGT. The complete CDR3 protein is CASSVALGGTQYF.